The 8 T cell receptor beta chains below were found in one sample sequenced in a study of beta chain features in type 1 diabetes. The entirety of the isolated RNA underwent reverse transcription, so expressed TCRB transcripts were sequenced. The repertoire was sequenced with immunoSEQ multiplex PCR; TCRdb's copy has only in-frame clones and lacks some. Counted here are 620,000 or so clones, 15% to 17% occurring once; the ten biggest clones make up about 0.087%. Sequencing was done on a sample of naive CD4+ T cells from blood. The receptor source for this set is a man younger than 35 in good health.

This clone has just a few counts. The chain's CDR3 is CAWSKIGWDTSNYGYTF. DNA for the CDR3: TGTGCCTGGAGTAAGATAGGATGGGACACCTCTAACTATGGCTACACCTTC. The rearrangement links TRBV30 to TRBJ1-2; D may be TRBD1 (6 bases). V was trimmed by 2 bases and J by 0 bases, leaving 19 bases between them. Germline CDR1 and CDR2: GTSNPN and SVGIG (reference sequence). The CDR3 contains 17 residues.

This clone was seen a handful of times. The rearrangement uses TRBV27 and TRBJ2-5; D call uncertain. This CDR3 is 13 amino acids long. V was clipped by 5 bases and J by 5 bases, with 12 bases between them. Germline loops: CDR1 MNHEY, CDR2 SMNVEV (reference sequence). CDR3 sequence (DNA): TGTGCCAGCAGTCCCCCCTCCAGGGAGACCCAGTACTTC. Protein: CASSPPSRETQYF.

This clone has only a few counts. The gene calls are TRBV23-1 and TRBJ1-5, with D unclear. TRBV23-1 is marked as an open reading frame, function uncertain. The CDR3 loop spans 14 amino acids. Trimming pared 0 bases from V and 4 bases from J, leaving 7 bases between. For the CDR3, the DNA is TGCGCCAGCAGTCAATCCTTGGGGAATCAGCCCCAGCATTTT. It specifies CASSQSLGNQPQHF.

There are a few counts of this clone. The gene calls are TRBV10-3 and TRBJ1-2; no firm D call. Germline V gene data show CDR1 as ENHRY and CDR2 as SYGVKD. V was shortened by 6 bases and J by 3 bases, with 8 bases between the two germline ends. The CDR3 has 12 amino acids. In DNA, the CDR3 is TGTGCCATCAGCCGGAGTTACTATGGCTACACCTTC. Protein: CAISRSYYGYTF.

This clone turned up a few times. This rearrangement joins TRBV10-3 to TRBJ2-1, with TRBD2 identical over 9 bases. The CDR3 has 14 amino acids. Per the germline V gene, CDR1 is ENHRY and CDR2 is SYGVKD. V shed 7 bases, J shed 0 bases, and the junction held 1 base outside the gene matches. The CDR3 bases are TGTGCCATCATTAGCGGGAGCTCCTACAATGAGCAGTTCTTC. This codes for CAIISGSSYNEQFF.

This chain uses TRBV18 with TRBJ2-2; no clear D. The CDR3 is 14 residues long. Per germline, CDR1 KGHSH and CDR2 LQKENI. Trimming shortened V by 0 bases and J by 5 bases, and 7 bases separated the two germline ends. CDR3 in amino acids: CASSPPWVTGELFF. CDR3 coding DNA: TGTGCCAGCTCACCACCGTGGGTGACCGGGGAGCTGTTTTTT.

This sequence joins TRBV29-1 and TRBJ2-7; 9 bases agree with TRBD1. The CDR3 loop spans 14 amino acids. V trimming: 6 bases; J trimming: 0 bases; junction bases outside the gene matches: 6. Looked up from germline, CDR1 is SQVTM and CDR2 is ANQGSEA. Here the CDR3 reads CSVGQGSFSYEQYF. The CDR3 region has the DNA TGCAGCGTCGGACAGGGGTCCTTCTCCTACGAGCAGTACTTC.

This chain joins TRBV28 and TRBJ1-1, with 9 bases that match TRBD1. CDR3 size: 14 residues. Per the germline V gene, CDR1 is MDHEN and CDR2 is SYDVKM. The ends lost 4 bases at V and 3 bases at J; junction bases unmatched: 3. CDR3: CASSSGQGYTEAFF. The CDR3 DNA sequence: TGTGCCAGCAGTTCGGGACAGGGTTACACTGAAGCTTTCTTT.